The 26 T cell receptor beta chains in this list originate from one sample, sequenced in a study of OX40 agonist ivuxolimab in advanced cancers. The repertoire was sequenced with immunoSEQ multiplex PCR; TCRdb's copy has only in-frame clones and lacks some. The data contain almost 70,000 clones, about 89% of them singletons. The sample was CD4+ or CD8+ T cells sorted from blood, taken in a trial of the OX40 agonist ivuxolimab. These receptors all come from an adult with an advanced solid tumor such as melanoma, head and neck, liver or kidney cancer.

Here the CDR3 reads CASGLAGLPGAYEQYF. The CDR3 DNA reads TGTGCCAGCGGACTAGCGGGCTTACCCGGGGCTTACGAGCAGTACTTC. The chain is built from TRBV25-1 and TRBJ2-7; 11 positions agree with TRBD2. The junction had 13 bases not matched to a gene; V was cut back by 8 bases and J by 4 bases. The CDR3 spans 16 residues. Looked up from germline, CDR1 is MGHDK and CDR2 is SYGVNS.

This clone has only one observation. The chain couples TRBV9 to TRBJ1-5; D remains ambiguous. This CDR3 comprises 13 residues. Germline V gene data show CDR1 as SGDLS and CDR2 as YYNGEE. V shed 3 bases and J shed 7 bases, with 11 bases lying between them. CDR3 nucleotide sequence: TGTGCCAGCAGCGGGACGCCTGACCAGCCCCAGCATTTT. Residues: CASSGTPDQPQHF.

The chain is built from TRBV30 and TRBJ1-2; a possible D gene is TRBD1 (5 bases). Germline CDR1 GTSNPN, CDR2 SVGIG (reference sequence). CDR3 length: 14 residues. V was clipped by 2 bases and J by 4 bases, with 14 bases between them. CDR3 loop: CAWSSPGWGYGYTF. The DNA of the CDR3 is TGTGCCTGGAGTTCCCCAGGGTGGGGCTATGGCTACACCTTC.

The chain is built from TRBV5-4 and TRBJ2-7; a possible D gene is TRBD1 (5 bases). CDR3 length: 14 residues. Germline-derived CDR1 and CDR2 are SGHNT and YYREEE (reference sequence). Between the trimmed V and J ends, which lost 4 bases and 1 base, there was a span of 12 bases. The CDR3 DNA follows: TGTGCCAGCAGCCAACAGGATCCATCCTACGAGCAGTACTTC. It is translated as CASSQQDPSYEQYF.

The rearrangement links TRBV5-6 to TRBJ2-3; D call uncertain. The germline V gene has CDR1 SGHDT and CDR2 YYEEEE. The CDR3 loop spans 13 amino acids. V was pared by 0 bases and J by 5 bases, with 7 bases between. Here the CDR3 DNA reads TGTGCCAGCAGCTTGGCGCCTCAAGATACGCAGTATTTT. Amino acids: CASSLAPQDTQYF.

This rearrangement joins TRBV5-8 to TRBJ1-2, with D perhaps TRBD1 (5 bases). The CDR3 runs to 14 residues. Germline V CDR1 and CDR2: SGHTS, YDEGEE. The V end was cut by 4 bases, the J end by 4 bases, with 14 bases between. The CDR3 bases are TGTGCCAGCAGCCCACTGGCAGGGAGCTATGGCTACACCTTC. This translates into CASSPLAGSYGYTF. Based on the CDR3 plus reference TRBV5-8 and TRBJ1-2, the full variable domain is EAGVTQSPTHLIKTRGQQATLRCSPISGHTSVYWYQQALGLGLQFLLWYDEGEERNRGNFPPRFSGRQFPNYSSELNVNALELEDSALYLCASSPLAGSYGYTFGSGTRLTVV.

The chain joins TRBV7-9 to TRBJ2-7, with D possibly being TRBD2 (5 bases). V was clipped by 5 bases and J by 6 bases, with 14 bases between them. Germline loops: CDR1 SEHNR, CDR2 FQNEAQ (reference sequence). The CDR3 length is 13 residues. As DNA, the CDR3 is TGTGCCAGCAGCCCGAACGGGGTAGGCGAGCAGTACTTC. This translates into CASSPNGVGEQYF. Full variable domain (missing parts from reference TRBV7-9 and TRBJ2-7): DTGVSQNPRHKITKRGQNVTFRCDPISEHNRLYWYRQTLGQGPEFLTYFQNEAQLEKSRLLSDRFSAERPKGSFSTLEIQRTEQGDSAMYLCASSPNGVGEQYFGPGTRLTVT.

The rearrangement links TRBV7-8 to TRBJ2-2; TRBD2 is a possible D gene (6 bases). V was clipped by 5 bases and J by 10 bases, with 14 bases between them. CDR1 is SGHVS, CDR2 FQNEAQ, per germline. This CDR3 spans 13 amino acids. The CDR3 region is CASSPPREEELFF. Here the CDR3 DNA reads TGTGCCAGCAGCCCCCCTAGGGAGGAGGAGCTGTTTTTT.

The DNA of the CDR3 is TGTGCCAGCAGCAGGACGGCGGGAGCTCCAGATACGCAGTATTTT. It encodes CASSRTAGAPDTQYF. The chain links TRBV5-8 to TRBJ2-3; 7 nucleotides line up with TRBD2. Trimming took 4 bases from V and 4 from J; bases not matched to a gene: 9. The CDR3 contains 15 residues. From germline, CDR1 is SGHTS and CDR2 YDEGEE.

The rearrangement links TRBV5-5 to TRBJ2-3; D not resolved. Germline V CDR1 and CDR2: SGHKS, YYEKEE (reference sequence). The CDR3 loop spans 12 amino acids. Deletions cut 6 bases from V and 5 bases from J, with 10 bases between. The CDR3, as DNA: TGTGCCAGCAATCCTTTTGGAGATACGCAGTATTTT. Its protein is CASNPFGDTQYF.

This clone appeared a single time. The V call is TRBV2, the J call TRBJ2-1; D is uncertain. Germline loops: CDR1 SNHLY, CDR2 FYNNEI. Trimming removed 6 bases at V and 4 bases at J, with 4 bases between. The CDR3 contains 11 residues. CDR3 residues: CASRTYNEQFF. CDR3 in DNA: TGTGCCAGCAGAACATACAATGAGCAGTTCTTC.

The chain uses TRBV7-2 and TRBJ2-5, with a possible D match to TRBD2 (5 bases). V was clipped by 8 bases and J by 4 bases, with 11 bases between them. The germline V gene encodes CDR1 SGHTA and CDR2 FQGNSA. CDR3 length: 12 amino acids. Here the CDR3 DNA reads TGTGCCAGCCGGCTAGGGAGAGAGACCCAGTACTTC. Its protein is CASRLGRETQYF.

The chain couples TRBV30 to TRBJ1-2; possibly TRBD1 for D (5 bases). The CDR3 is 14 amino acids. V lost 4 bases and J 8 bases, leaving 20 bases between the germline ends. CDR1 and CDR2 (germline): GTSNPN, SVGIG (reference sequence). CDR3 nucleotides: TGTGCCTGGAAAACCCTATCGGGGGTTGGAGGCTACACCTTC. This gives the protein CAWKTLSGVGGYTF.

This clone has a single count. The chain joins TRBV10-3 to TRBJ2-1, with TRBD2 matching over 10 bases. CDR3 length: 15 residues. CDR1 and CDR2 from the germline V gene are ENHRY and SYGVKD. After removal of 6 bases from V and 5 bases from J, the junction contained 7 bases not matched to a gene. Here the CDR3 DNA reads TGTGCCATCAGGGCAAGCGGGAGGGCCGACAATGAGCAGTTCTTC. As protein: CAIRASGRADNEQFF.

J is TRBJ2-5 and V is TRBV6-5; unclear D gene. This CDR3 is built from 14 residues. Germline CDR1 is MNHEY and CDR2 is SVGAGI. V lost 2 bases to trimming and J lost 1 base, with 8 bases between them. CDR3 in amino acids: CASSYGWGQETQYF. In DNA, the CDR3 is TGTGCCAGCAGTTACGGGTGGGGCCAAGAGACCCAGTACTTC.

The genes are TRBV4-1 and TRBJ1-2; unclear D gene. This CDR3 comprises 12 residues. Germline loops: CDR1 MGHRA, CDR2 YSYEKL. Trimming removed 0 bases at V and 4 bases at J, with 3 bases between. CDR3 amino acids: CASSQEGYGYTF. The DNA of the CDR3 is TGCGCCAGCAGCCAAGAGGGCTATGGCTACACCTTC.

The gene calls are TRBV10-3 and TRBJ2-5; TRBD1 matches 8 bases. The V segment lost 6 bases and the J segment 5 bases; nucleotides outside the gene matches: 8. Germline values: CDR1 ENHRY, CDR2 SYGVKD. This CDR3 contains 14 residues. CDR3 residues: CAISERQGAETQYF. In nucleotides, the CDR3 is TGTGCCATCAGCGAGCGGCAGGGGGCGGAGACCCAGTACTTC.

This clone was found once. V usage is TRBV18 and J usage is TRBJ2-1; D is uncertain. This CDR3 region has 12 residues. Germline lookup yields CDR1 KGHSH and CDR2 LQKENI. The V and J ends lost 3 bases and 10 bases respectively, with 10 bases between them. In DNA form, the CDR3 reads TGTGCCAGCTCACCCAGCGTTGGCGAGCAGTTCTTC. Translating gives CASSPSVGEQFF.

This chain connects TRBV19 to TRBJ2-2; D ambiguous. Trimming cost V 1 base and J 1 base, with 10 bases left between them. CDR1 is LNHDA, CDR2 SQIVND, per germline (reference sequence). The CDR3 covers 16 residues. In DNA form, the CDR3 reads TGTGCCAGTAGTATAGGCTACAGTGTGAACACCGGGGAGCTGTTTTTT. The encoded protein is CASSIGYSVNTGELFF.

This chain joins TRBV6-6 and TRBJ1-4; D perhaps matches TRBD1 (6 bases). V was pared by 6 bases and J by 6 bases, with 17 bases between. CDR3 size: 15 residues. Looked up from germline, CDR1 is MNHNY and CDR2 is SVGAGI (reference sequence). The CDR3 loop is CASSSAGAGDEKLFF. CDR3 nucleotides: TGTGCCAGCAGCTCCGCCGGCGCAGGGGATGAAAAACTGTTTTTT.

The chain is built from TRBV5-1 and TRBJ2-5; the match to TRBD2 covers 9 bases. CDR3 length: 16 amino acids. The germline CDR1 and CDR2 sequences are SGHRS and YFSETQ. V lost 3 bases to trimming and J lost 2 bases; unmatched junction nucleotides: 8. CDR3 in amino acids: CASSSIPGLAQETQYF. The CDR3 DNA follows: TGCGCCAGCAGCTCCATTCCGGGACTAGCACAAGAGACCCAGTACTTC.

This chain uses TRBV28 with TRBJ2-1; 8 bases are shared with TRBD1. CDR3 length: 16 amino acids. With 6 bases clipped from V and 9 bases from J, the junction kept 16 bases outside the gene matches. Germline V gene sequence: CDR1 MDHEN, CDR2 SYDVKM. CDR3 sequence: CASRLPGQAHVGEQFF. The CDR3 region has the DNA TGTGCCAGCAGGCTTCCGGGACAGGCGCATGTCGGTGAGCAGTTCTTC.

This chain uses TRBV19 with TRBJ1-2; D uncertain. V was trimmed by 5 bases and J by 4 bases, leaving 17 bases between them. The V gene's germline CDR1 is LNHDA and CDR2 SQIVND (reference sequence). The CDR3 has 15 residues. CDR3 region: CASSVQFPELYGYTF. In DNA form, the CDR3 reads TGTGCCAGTAGTGTACAGTTCCCGGAGCTCTATGGCTACACCTTC.

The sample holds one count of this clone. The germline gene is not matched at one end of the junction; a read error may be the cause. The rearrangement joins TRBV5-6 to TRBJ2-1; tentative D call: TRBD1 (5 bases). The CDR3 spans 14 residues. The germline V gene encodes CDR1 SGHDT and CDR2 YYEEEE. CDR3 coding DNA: TGTGCCAGCAGTGTTCAGGGCTCCTCCAATGAGCAGTTCTTC. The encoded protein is CASSVQGSSNEQFF.

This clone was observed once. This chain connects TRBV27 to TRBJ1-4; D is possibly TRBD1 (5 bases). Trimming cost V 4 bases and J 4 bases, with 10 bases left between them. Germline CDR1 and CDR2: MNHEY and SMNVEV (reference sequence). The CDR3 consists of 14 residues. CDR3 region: CASSSPTVNEKLFF. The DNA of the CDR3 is TGTGCCAGCAGTTCCCCGACAGTTAATGAAAAACTGTTTTTT.

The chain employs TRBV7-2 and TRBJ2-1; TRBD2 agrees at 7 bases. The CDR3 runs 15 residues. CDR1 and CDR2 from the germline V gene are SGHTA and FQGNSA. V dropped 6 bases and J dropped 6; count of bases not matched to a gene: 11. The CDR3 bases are TGTGCCAGCAGGCTACGCGCGGGAGAAGGCAATGAGCAGTTCTTC. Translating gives CASRLRAGEGNEQFF.